This T cell receptor (beta chain) stems from a study of blood T cell repertoires in COVID-19 (TCRdb year 2020). A note on the overall study: Samples covering the acute and convalescent phases of COVID-19 were provided by collaborators in the United States, Italy and Spain. The material from the prospective study consisted of cDNA or gDNA derived from T cells, B-cell-depleted T cells, or PBMCs. Deeply sampled blood TCRbeta repertoires from subjects exposed to, actively infected with, or recovered from COVID-19 were included in the dataset. The repertoires were released in a freely available public database meant as a resource for research on the immune response to SARS-CoV-2. Samples were obtained from the ongoing ImmuneRACE study (first 160 participants) and from about 1,300 subjects provided by 6 global collaborators. Nearly every sample came with metadata listing a de-identified subject ID, COVID-19 status, age in years and sex. Where available, HLA class I and class II types were obtained from metadata supplied by the sample provider rather than from assay-based typing.

CDR1 and CDR2, per the germline V gene (reference sequence), are MNHNY and SVGAGI. Measured from the cysteine to the phenylalanine, the CDR3 is 12 residues long. Just CDR3 DNA is preserved here, 36 bases in frame from base 1. Trimming takes 6 bases off V and 8 bases off J; junction bases not matched to a gene: 4. The immunoSEQ Assay, a bias-controlled multiplex PCR, was used to amplify TCRbeta CDR3 regions from genomic DNA. The study's own analysis went as follows. Nucleated cell counts per sample were estimated from amplification of reference gene primers within the assay. Sequence reads were collapsed and filtered to measure the absolute abundance of every unique TCRbeta CDR3 rearrangement. For each sample, productive Simpson clonality was calculated as the square root of Simpson's diversity index over productive rearrangements. TCRdb mirrors the immuneACCESS table, restricted to in-frame sequences. Some clones are absent from its copies; in checked studies, under half trace to an unresolved V gene, and the reason for the others is unknown. V and J calls and clone size are as listed in that table; D and trimming were resolved from the DNA. Here the sample has tens of thousands of clones; about 91% occur a single time. 3% to 4.5% of the sample goes to the ten largest clones.

With respect to this clone: Its antigen is still unknown. No base quality information exists; no much larger clone differs at one position.

One collaborating source in Seattle enrolled patients during active infection and followed them longitudinally through the course of disease. Collaborating institutions collected whole blood in K2EDTA tubes following their own protocols. For TCRbeta analysis, collaborators shipped samples as frozen whole blood, isolated PBMCs, or DNA extracted from either of those sample types. Summary of the overall study and its limitations: The amount of clinical and demographic metadata varied by source and participant and was provided uncurated.

The clonotype was recovered from a man in his forties or fifties with COVID-19, enrolled during active disease. The chain is made from TRBV6-6 and TRBJ2-1; 7 central nucleotides agree with TRBD1. The sample taken for sequencing was peripheral blood. The sequence in DNA is TGTGCCAGCAGCCGAACAGGGGATGAGCAGTTCTTC. Its translation is CASSRTGDEQFF.